This T cell receptor beta chain was identified during a study of T cell changes during pregnancy in multiple sclerosis. Clones were read by immunoSEQ multiplex PCR, and TCRdb kept only the in-frame ones, dropping some. The data contain about 38,000 clones, about 92% of them singletons. Turning to this clone: At one end the junction does not follow the germline gene, possibly because of a read error.

Germline V gene data show CDR1 as SSHAT and CDR2 as FNYEAQ (reference sequence). This CDR3 is 14 amino acids long. The source material was CD8+ T cells from peripheral blood mononuclear cells, sampled in the third trimester of pregnancy. The chain is built from TRBV7-7 and TRBJ2-3, with a possible D match to TRBD2 (5 bases). This receptor was obtained from a female donor with multiple sclerosis, enrolled in a pregnancy study. CDR3 nucleotides: TGTGCTAGCAGCCCCGACCGGGATGGAGATACGCAGTATTTT. Protein product: CASSPDRDGDTQYF.